One and the same sample provided the 25 T cell receptor beta chains below, sequenced in a study of T-cell memory formation after mild COVID-19. TCRdb itself ran the 5' RACE reads through MiXCR, one entry per CDR3 protein. The table records around 200,000 distinct CDR3 sequences, 20% to 25% of them present only once. Material for sequencing was PBMCs or a T cell subset sorted from them (not recorded which). Receptors were obtained from an adult woman who had mild COVID-19 (a few samples of this study predate the infection). Cell type and time point are not known.

The chain recombines TRBV11-2 with TRBJ1-1; D possibly corresponds to TRBD1 (5 bases). This CDR3 region has 12 residues. Germline loops: CDR1 SGHAT, CDR2 FQNNGV. V was trimmed by 3 bases and J by 8 bases, leaving 10 bases between them. CDR3: CASSLGPEEAFF. CDR3 sequence (DNA): TGTGCCAGCAGCTTGGGACCTGAAGAAGCTTTCTTT. The complete variable domain, with remaining parts taken from reference TRBV11-2 and TRBJ1-1, reads EAGVAQSPRYKIIEKRQSVAFWCNPISGHATLYWYQQILGQGPKLLIQFQNNGVVDDSQLPKDRFSAERLKGVDSTLKIQPAKLEDSAVYLCASSLGPEEAFFGQGTRLTVV.

The V and J genes are TRBV16 and TRBJ2-7; possible D gene TRBD2, 6 bases. CDR1 is KGHSY and CDR2 is FQNENV in the germline V gene. V gave up 5 bases and J gave up 3 bases, with 17 bases separating them. The CDR3 sequence is 15 residues long. The CDR3 DNA sequence: TGTGCCAGCAGCGCATACGCCGGGGGAGGCTACGAGCAGTACTTC. It encodes CASSAYAGGGYEQYF.

This clonotype was seen a few times. The gene calls are TRBV12-3 or TRBV12-4 and TRBJ2-1, with D unclear. V was pared by 7 bases and J by 7 bases, with 14 bases between. This CDR3 has 13 residues. CDR3 nucleotide sequence: TGTGCCAGCACCCTCTTCCCCCTAAATGAGCAGTTCTTC. Encoded protein: CASTLFPLNEQFF.

The chain recombines TRBV28 with TRBJ1-2; 8 positions agree with TRBD1. Germline V gene data show CDR1 as MDHEN and CDR2 as SYDVKM. The CDR3 length is 14 residues. Losses at the gene ends were 7 bases for V and 8 bases for J; bases not matched to a gene: 12. Written as DNA, the CDR3 is TGTGCCAGCACCACTCAGGGGGCAAGAGTGGGCTACACCTTC. Residues: CASTTQGARVGYTF.

This clonotype was counted between two and nine times. V gene TRBV15 combines with J gene TRBJ2-7; tentatively, D is TRBD2 (6 bases). This CDR3 has 15 amino acids. From germline, CDR1 is LNHNV and CDR2 YYDKDF (reference sequence). Trimming stripped 1 base from V and 5 bases from J, with 15 bases between. In DNA, the CDR3 is TGTGCCACCAGCAGAGTACGGGAGCCTCCGGACGAGCAGTACTTC. This gives the protein CATSRVREPPDEQYF.

The gene calls are TRBV20-1 and TRBJ1-5, with D unresolved. V gave up 2 bases and J gave up 0 bases, with 17 bases separating them. The length of the CDR3 is 17 residues. Germline V gene sequence: CDR1 DFQATT, CDR2 SNEGSKA (reference sequence). CDR3 bases: TGCAGTGCTAGAAATGCTGGAAGGGATTTTAGCAATCAGCCCCAGCATTTT. This translates into CSARNAGRDFSNQPQHF.

The rearrangement uses TRBV12-3 or TRBV12-4 and TRBJ2-3; D is undetermined. The length of the CDR3 is 14 residues. V was pared by 3 bases and J by 2 bases, with 9 bases between. The CDR3 loop reads CASSFSRHTDTQYF. The CDR3 nucleotides are TGTGCCAGCAGTTTCTCTAGACACACAGATACGCAGTATTTT.

The gene calls are TRBV6-1 and TRBJ1-1; 9 bases align to TRBD1. The ends lost 7 bases at V and 1 base at J; junction bases unmatched: 4. From germline, CDR1 is MNHNS and CDR2 SASEGT. The CDR3 has 14 amino acids. The CDR3 nucleotides are TGTGCCAGCATGGGACAGGGCCCGAACACTGAAGCTTTCTTT. This sequence encodes CASMGQGPNTEAFF.

The rearrangement links TRBV5-1 to TRBJ1-1; unclear D gene. Trimming pared 7 bases from V and 0 bases from J, leaving 19 bases between. Germline assignment: CDR1 SGHRS and CDR2 YFSETQ. This CDR3 comprises 16 residues. CDR3 in amino acids: CASVDNHQDVNTEAFF. CDR3 DNA sequence: TGCGCCAGCGTCGACAACCACCAGGACGTGAACACTGAAGCTTTCTTT.

This clonotype was counted between two and nine times. J is TRBJ1-1 and V is TRBV29-1; 8 positions agree with TRBD1. The V and J ends lost 0 bases and 0 bases, in that order; junction bases with no gene match: 0. Looked up from germline, CDR1 is SQVTM and CDR2 is ANQGSEA. The CDR3 runs to 14 residues. The CDR3 coding sequence is TGCAGCGTTGAAGAGACAGGGGTGAACACTGAAGCTTTCTTT. Its protein product is CSVEETGVNTEAFF.

The chain has TRBV6-5 and TRBJ2-3; D gene ambiguous. Trimming took 5 bases from V and 2 from J, leaving 14 bases between them. This CDR3 has 15 residues. Germline-derived CDR1 and CDR2 are MNHEY and SVGAGI. Written as DNA, the CDR3 is TGTGCCAGCAGTCCTGACGGTTACGCCACAGATACGCAGTATTTT. Residues: CASSPDGYATDTQYF.

This clonotype was detected only a few times. The rearrangement links TRBV27 to TRBJ2-5; TRBD1 agrees at 8 bases. The CDR3 is 14 residues long. CDR1 and CDR2 from the germline V gene are MNHEY and SMNVEV (reference sequence). V trimming: 3 bases; J trimming: 1 base; junction bases outside the gene matches: 1. The CDR3 nucleotides are TGTGCCAGCAGTTTTGGGACAGGCCAAGAGACCCAGTACTTC. It translates to CASSFGTGQETQYF.

This chain connects TRBV2 to TRBJ1-2; a weak D match, TRBD1 (5 bases). Per germline, CDR1 SNHLY and CDR2 FYNNEI. The CDR3 is 15 amino acids. V gave up 4 bases and J gave up 3 bases, with 15 bases separating them. CDR3 loop: CASSGDAGIYYGYTF. In DNA form, the CDR3 reads TGTGCCAGCAGTGGCGATGCAGGGATTTACTATGGCTACACCTTC.

A few counts support this clonotype. The chain has TRBV12-3 or TRBV12-4 and TRBJ2-1; TRBD2 agrees at 14 bases. There are 19 residues in the CDR3. J gave up 9 bases and V 6 bases, and 19 bases lay outside the gene matches. The CDR3 coding sequence is TGTGCCAGCAGCCCCGCTGGGACTAGCGGGGGAGACGCTTTTTGTGAGCAGTTCTTC. Translating gives CASSPAGTSGGDAFCEQFF.

This clonotype showed up just a few times. Here the CDR3 DNA reads TGTGCCAGCAGTTCCCCCCTGTGGACGGGAATCTACGAGCAGTACTTC. It codes for CASSSPLWTGIYEQYF. The chain is built from TRBV6-6 and TRBJ2-7; tentatively, D is TRBD2 (5 bases). Germline loops: CDR1 MNHNY, CDR2 SVGAGI (reference sequence). The CDR3 loop spans 16 amino acids. Trimming removed 4 bases at V and 3 bases at J, with 19 bases between.

This clonotype was detected only a few times. The CDR3, as DNA: TGTGCCAGCAGCTTAGAGATGCGGGGACCCTCCTACGAGCAGTACTTC. It translates to CASSLEMRGPSYEQYF. The chain carries TRBV7-9 and TRBJ2-7, with D perhaps TRBD2 (6 bases). This CDR3 region has 16 residues. Germline lookup yields CDR1 SEHNR and CDR2 FQNEAQ (reference sequence). Trimming removed 1 base at V and 0 bases at J, with 13 bases between.

This clonotype was detected many times. The chain couples TRBV7-9 to TRBJ2-5; no reliable D call. Germline V CDR1 and CDR2: SEHNR, FQNEAQ (reference sequence). This CDR3 has 12 amino acids. The germline V and J ends were trimmed by 4 bases and 8 bases, with 11 bases remaining between them. The chain's CDR3 is CASSSATDTQYF. Written as DNA, the CDR3 is TGTGCCAGCAGCTCCGCTACGGATACCCAGTACTTC.

This clonotype has just a few counts. The J gene is TRBJ2-3, the V gene TRBV7-9; D remains unclear. Germline CDR1 and CDR2: SEHNR and FQNEAQ (reference sequence). The CDR3 runs to 17 residues. V lost 2 bases and J lost 5, with 20 bases in between. The CDR3 reads CASSLTINPGIRDTQYF. CDR3 sequence (DNA): TGTGCCAGCAGCTTAACGATCAACCCGGGCATCAGAGATACGCAGTATTTT.

The chain employs TRBV9 and TRBJ2-2; D tentatively fits TRBD1 or TRBD2 (5 bases each). Germline V CDR1 and CDR2: SGDLS, YYNGEE. Trimming pared 4 bases from V and 2 bases from J, leaving 12 bases between. This CDR3 region has 15 residues. CDR3 bases: TGTGCCAGCAGCCACGGGACGGGTAACACCGGGGAGCTGTTTTTT. Protein sequence: CASSHGTGNTGELFF.

The CDR3 nucleotides are TGTGCCAGCAGTTTCTGGGGTAGGGGCTTCTCCTACGAGCAGTACTTC. Protein product: CASSFWGRGFSYEQYF. The gene calls are TRBV12-3 or TRBV12-4 and TRBJ2-7; TRBD1 is a possible D gene (5 bases). The length of the CDR3 is 16 residues. Trimming took 3 bases from V and 0 from J, leaving 15 bases between them.

V gene TRBV6-5 combines with J gene TRBJ2-1; D is perhaps TRBD1 (5 bases). This CDR3 has 13 residues. Germline V CDR1 and CDR2: MNHEY, SVGAGI. Trimming took off 0 bases at V and 6 bases at J, with 6 bases between the two ends. Written as DNA, the CDR3 is TGTGCCAGCAGTTACTCCAGGGCCAATGAGCAGTTCTTC. It specifies CASSYSRANEQFF.

This clonotype turned up a few times. This chain connects TRBV7-9 to TRBJ2-2; 13 nucleotides match TRBD2. The junction had 8 bases not matched to a gene; V was cut back by 4 bases and J by 3 bases. In germline, CDR1 is SEHNR, CDR2 FQNEAQ (reference sequence). The CDR3 loop spans 18 amino acids. CDR3 protein: CASSSGLAGVIHTGELFF. The CDR3 region has the DNA TGTGCCAGCAGCTCCGGACTAGCGGGAGTGATCCACACCGGGGAGCTGTTTTTT.

The chain joins TRBV9 to TRBJ2-2; D unresolved. Germline V gives CDR1 SGDLS, CDR2 YYNGEE. V shed 3 bases and J shed 4 bases, with 7 bases lying between them. This CDR3 is 13 amino acids long. The CDR3 sequence is CASSAQRTGELFF. In DNA, the CDR3 is TGTGCCAGCAGCGCACAGCGCACCGGGGAGCTGTTTTTT.

This rearrangement joins TRBV7-9 to TRBJ2-5; TRBD1 matches at 8 bases. Germline assignment: CDR1 SEHNR and CDR2 FQNEAQ (reference sequence). This CDR3 is 12 amino acids long. Trimming cost V 7 bases and J 5 bases; bases outside gene matches: 3. The CDR3 coding sequence is TGTGCCAGCACAGGGGGCAAGGAGACCCAGTACTTC. This sequence encodes CASTGGKETQYF.

J is TRBJ2-7 and V is TRBV4-1, with 12 positions matching TRBD2. The CDR3 runs to 16 residues. CDR1 is MGHRA and CDR2 is YSYEKL in the germline V gene. V dropped 4 bases and J dropped 5; count of bases not matched to a gene: 9. CDR3 sequence: CASSLDPTSGRDEQYF. The CDR3 DNA sequence: TGCGCCAGCAGCCTAGACCCGACTAGCGGGAGAGACGAGCAGTACTTC.